The 17 T cell receptor beta chains reported below all come from one sample, sequenced in a study of shared clonotypes between healthy human individuals (dated by TCRdb to about 2020). Receptor libraries were prepared by the immunoSEQ multiplex PCR assay. Here the immuneACCESS table is served through TCRdb, limited to in-frame sequences with V and J called. Missing clones are a known gap in these copies; in checked studies unresolved V genes cover under half, and the rest lacks a known reason. For this sample the table gives hundreds of thousands of clones, of which around two thirds were detected only once. The biggest ten clones account for 1.5% to 2% of the sample. The source material was memory CD4+ T cells sorted from blood. According to the study, the label for this sample's cell subset or site signals: CD45RA-negative fraction. The receptors stem from a woman aged 25 to 39 in good health.

In its sample, this clone was seen a few times. The chain uses TRBV7-2 and TRBJ2-1; TRBD2 matches at 8 bases. V was clipped by 2 bases and J by 11 bases; unmatched bases: 11. The CDR3 totals 15 residues. Germline CDR1 reads SGHTA; CDR2 reads FQGNSA. CDR3 nucleotide sequence: TGTGCCAGCAGCTTACGGGCTGCGGGAGGCCCGAAGCAGTTCTTC. Translating gives CASSLRAAGGPKQFF.

This chain joins TRBV6-6 and TRBJ2-2; 8 bases are shared with TRBD1. Trimming took 7 bases from V and 10 from J; bases not matched to a gene: 8. Germline V gene sequence: CDR1 MNHNY, CDR2 SVGAGI (reference sequence). CDR3 size: 13 residues. CDR3 DNA sequence: TGTGCCAGCACGAGAGACAGGGGCACGGAGCTGTTTTTT. It is translated as CASTRDRGTELFF.

This chain uses TRBV14 with TRBJ2-1; TRBD2 aligns across 8 bases. CDR1 is SGHDN, CDR2 FVKESK, per germline. The V and J ends lost 4 bases and 6 bases, in that order; junction bases with no gene match: 14. The CDR3 is 17 amino acids. For the CDR3, the DNA is TGTGCCAGCAGCCCCCCCGGCCGGGAGGGCCCTCGCAATGAGCAGTTCTTC. This sequence encodes CASSPPGREGPRNEQFF.

This clone was counted a single time. The V gene is TRBV5-1, the J gene TRBJ2-1; 10 bases match TRBD2. Germline V gene data show CDR1 as SGHRS and CDR2 as YFSETQ. V lost 3 bases and J lost 11; bases outside the gene matches: 11. The length of the CDR3 is 15 residues. The CDR3 region is CASSYSKREGNQQFF. The CDR3 nucleotides read TGCGCCAGCAGCTACTCAAAGCGGGAGGGAAACCAGCAGTTCTTC. Full variable domain (rest looked up from reference TRBV5-1 and TRBJ2-1): KAGVTQTPRYLIKTRGQQVTLSCSPISGHRSVSWYQQTPGQGLQFLFEYFSETQRNKGNFPGRFSGRQFSNSRSEMNVSTLELGDSALYLCASSYSKREGNQQFFGPGTRLTVL.

The chain is built from TRBV11-2 and TRBJ2-5; D tentatively fits TRBD1 or TRBD2 (5 bases each). Germline assignment: CDR1 SGHAT and CDR2 FQNNGV. The V gene lost 5 bases and the J gene lost 3 bases, with 16 bases spanning the gap. This CDR3 is 15 amino acids long. CDR3 DNA sequence: TGTGCCAGCAGCGAGAGGGGACGGGCGGAAGAGACCCAGTACTTC. As protein: CASSERGRAEETQYF.

To note about this clone: The junction does not match germline at one end; this may be a read error. The rearrangement uses TRBV6-5 and TRBJ2-1; TRBD2 might be the D (5 bases). This CDR3 contains 15 residues. Per the germline V gene, CDR1 is MNHEY and CDR2 is SVGAGI. Here the CDR3 reads CASSAASDSSNEQFF. The CDR3 bases are TGTGCCAGCAGCGCGGCCTCGGACTCCTCCAATGAGCAGTTCTTC.

The chain carries TRBV20-1 and TRBJ1-2; no reliable D call. CDR1 is DFQATT and CDR2 is SNEGSKA in the germline V gene (reference sequence). The CDR3 length is 11 residues. The V gene lost 6 bases and the J gene lost 6 bases, with 11 bases spanning the gap. For the CDR3, the DNA is TGCAGTGCACCCCGGGGAAATGGCTACACCTTC. Residues: CSAPRGNGYTF.

DNA of the CDR3: TGTGCCAGCAGTCCCCGGGGGGGGGTCTCCTACGAGCAGTACTTC. It codes for CASSPRGGVSYEQYF. The chain combines TRBV6-5 with TRBJ2-7, with 8 positions matching TRBD2. CDR1 and CDR2 (germline): MNHEY, SVGAGI. The V and J ends lost 5 bases and 0 bases, in that order; junction bases with no gene match: 6. The CDR3 has 15 amino acids.

V gene TRBV4-1 combines with J gene TRBJ2-1; 9 bases are a match to TRBD2. In germline, CDR1 is MGHRA, CDR2 YSYEKL. J was trimmed by 5 bases and V by 0 bases; bases with no gene match: 11. This CDR3 contains 18 residues. The CDR3 spells CASSQESHGTSTHNEQFF. In nucleotides, the CDR3 is TGCGCCAGCAGCCAAGAGAGCCACGGGACTAGCACACACAATGAGCAGTTCTTC.

The CDR3 protein is CASRGGDLGTEAFF. CDR3 DNA sequence: TGCGCCAGCAGGGGAGGGGACTTGGGCACTGAAGCTTTCTTT. The chain joins TRBV5-1 to TRBJ1-1; D perhaps matches TRBD1 (5 bases). V was cut by 5 bases and J by 4 bases, with 15 bases left in between. Germline V gene sequence: CDR1 SGHRS, CDR2 YFSETQ. CDR3 length equals 14 residues.

The chain joins TRBV7-2 to TRBJ2-7, with D perhaps matching TRBD1 (6 bases). From germline, CDR1 is SGHTA and CDR2 FQGNSA. CDR3 size: 16 residues. V lost 5 bases to trimming and J lost 0 bases, with 17 bases between them. Here the CDR3 reads CASSPTAVGASYEQYF. DNA of the CDR3: TGTGCCAGCAGCCCCACAGCGGTGGGGGCCTCCTACGAGCAGTACTTC.

This sequence joins TRBV7-9 and TRBJ2-3; 8 positions agree with TRBD1. The ends lost 6 bases at V and 5 bases at J; junction bases unmatched: 16. The length of the CDR3 is 17 residues. Germline V gene sequence: CDR1 SEHNR, CDR2 FQNEAQ (reference sequence). The CDR3 DNA reads as TGTGCCAGCAGACTCCCCCGGGACAGGAGGACCCTAGATACGCAGTATTTT. Its protein product is CASRLPRDRRTLDTQYF.

This chain joins TRBV27 and TRBJ2-3; the D call may be TRBD1 or TRBD2 (6 bases each). Looked up from germline, CDR1 is MNHEY and CDR2 is SMNVEV (reference sequence). This CDR3 comprises 16 residues. Trimming cost V 3 bases and J 4 bases, with 17 bases left between them. CDR3 sequence reads: CASSLLEGKGADTQYF. DNA for the CDR3: TGTGCCAGCAGTTTGTTGGAGGGGAAGGGGGCAGATACGCAGTATTTT.

V and J are TRBV29-1 and TRBJ2-2; possibly TRBD1 for D (7 bases). Germline values: CDR1 SQVTM, CDR2 ANQGSEA. Trimming pared 3 bases from V and 1 base from J, leaving 12 bases between. CDR3 size: 15 residues. The CDR3: CSVEVQGGNTGELFF. Here the CDR3 DNA reads TGCAGCGTTGAGGTGCAGGGGGGGAACACCGGGGAGCTGTTTTTT.

The rearrangement joins TRBV12-5 to TRBJ2-5; the D gene is possibly TRBD1 (7 bases). Trimming took 5 bases from V and 3 from J, leaving 16 bases between them. The CDR3 is made up of 15 amino acids. Germline V gives CDR1 LGHNT, CDR2 FRNRAP. The CDR3 loop reads CASGPGGTLEETQYF. The CDR3 DNA reads TGTGCTAGTGGTCCAGGGGGGACACTAGAAGAGACCCAGTACTTC.

A single count supports this clone. The chain's CDR3 is CASSSPGQLTEAFF. CDR3 DNA: TGTGCCAGCAGTTCTCCGGGACAGCTCACTGAAGCTTTCTTT. The chain has TRBV6-5 and TRBJ1-1, with 7 bases lining up with TRBD1. Losses at the gene ends were 4 bases for V and 4 bases for J; bases not matched to a gene: 6. The germline V gene encodes CDR1 MNHEY and CDR2 SVGAGI. This CDR3 has 14 residues.

The chain recombines TRBV12-5 with TRBJ1-1; D is uncertain. From germline, CDR1 is LGHNT and CDR2 FRNRAP. This CDR3 region has 13 residues. V was clipped by 1 base and J by 4 bases, with 7 bases between them. The CDR3, as DNA: TGTGCTAGTGGTTTGGCCGGACTCACTGAAGCTTTCTTT. This codes for CASGLAGLTEAFF.